This TCR beta chain came from a study of T-cell reconstitution after alpha-beta-depleted transplantation in children. Study results and limitations: Reported findings indicate that, about two months after transplant, alpha-beta T cells came from several hundred expanded clones, which were derived from non-depleted graft cells. For some patients, TCRbeta diversity was high at day 60 because of recipient T cells and thymic progenitors that survived. From newly produced T cells came most of the T-cell counts and diversity one year after transplant.

As concerns this clonotype: The antigen is undetermined.

This CDR3 region has 16 residues. The germline gives CDR1 LNHDA, CDR2 SQIVND (reference sequence). Unmatched junction bases numbered 8, after V lost 5 bases and J lost 1 base. Unique molecular identifiers were built into the TCRbeta library. One entry per CDR3 protein, called by TCRdb with MiXCR from the PCR reads. The sample holds fewer than 150,000 distinct CDR3 sequences, 9.5% to 10% seen once. This sequence originates from a girl under three years old who had a stem cell transplant for combined immunodeficiency, so the T cells may come from the graft donor. Specimen: PBMCs, mostly from graft donor cells, collected 180 days after TCRalphabeta/CD19-depleted stem cell transplant. The chain is built from TRBV19 and TRBJ2-3, with 8 positions matching TRBD2. The CDR3 DNA is TGTGCCAGTAGTCTTATAGCGGGATGGGGCACAGATACGCAGTATTTT. Amino acid sequence: CASSLIAGWGTDTQYF. Full variable domain (remainder filled in from reference TRBV19 and TRBJ2-3): DGGITQSPKYLFRKEGQNVTLSCEQNLNHDAMYWYRQDPGQGLRLIYYSQIVNDFQKGDIAEGYSVSREKKESFPLTVTSAQKNPTAFYLCASSLIAGWGTDTQYFGPGTRLTVL.